One and the same sample provided the 18 T cell receptor beta chains below, sequenced in a study of T cell responses to AZD1222 COVID-19 vaccine. Sequenced by immunoSEQ multiplex PCR; TCRdb stores in-frame clones only, minus some. The sample lists some 110,000 clones, more than 85% occurring once. The source was peripheral blood, collected on day 0 of AZD1222 vaccination. Receptor source: an adult in good health.

The chain combines TRBV6-5 with TRBJ2-1, with 7 bases that match TRBD2. The germline V gene has CDR1 MNHEY and CDR2 SVGAGI. The CDR3 is 13 residues long. V trimming: 7 bases; J trimming: 15 bases; junction bases outside the gene matches: 15. This chain's CDR3 is CASIGSGNTGGFF. In DNA, the CDR3 is TGTGCCAGCATAGGGAGCGGGAACACGGGAGGGTTCTTC.

The chain couples TRBV27 to TRBJ1-1; TRBD1 agrees at 11 bases. CDR1 and CDR2 from the germline V gene are MNHEY and SMNVEV (reference sequence). The CDR3 length is 13 residues. J gave up 4 bases and V 8 bases, and 3 bases lay outside the gene matches. For the CDR3, the DNA is TGTGCCAGCTCGGACAGGGGGCTCACTGAAGCTTTCTTT. Translated, it gives CASSDRGLTEAFF.

The genes are TRBV12-3 or TRBV12-4 and TRBJ2-7; TRBD1 matches 8 bases. This CDR3 comprises 13 residues. The V segment lost 6 bases and the J segment 1 base; nucleotides outside the gene matches: 2. For the CDR3, the DNA is TGTGCCAGCAGGGGACAGGTTTCCTACGAGCAGTACTTC. It translates to CASRGQVSYEQYF.

The chain uses TRBV28 and TRBJ1-3; D ambiguous. CDR3 length: 12 residues. V lost 9 bases and J lost 0, with 6 bases in between. Germline V gene lookup returns CDR1 MDHEN and CDR2 SYDVKM. The CDR3 DNA reads as TGTGCCAGTACAGACTCTGGAAACACCATATATTTT. It codes for CASTDSGNTIYF.

The chain employs TRBV4-1 and TRBJ2-5; D might be TRBD2 (5 bases). Trimming removed 0 bases at V and 7 bases at J, with 15 bases between. This CDR3 is 15 amino acids long. The germline CDR1 and CDR2 sequences are MGHRA and YSYEKL. The CDR3 DNA sequence: TGCGCCAGCAGCCAAGAGTTAACCCGCGGAGGGACCCAGTACTTC. It specifies CASSQELTRGGTQYF.

The chain links TRBV19 to TRBJ2-1, with a tentative D call TRBD2 (6 bases). CDR1 and CDR2 from the germline V gene are LNHDA and SQIVND (reference sequence). The CDR3 is 16 amino acids. V gave up 5 bases and J gave up 6 bases, with 20 bases separating them. CDR3 amino acids: CASSLRPRLDGNEQFF. The DNA of the CDR3 is TGTGCCAGTAGTCTAAGGCCTAGACTAGATGGCAATGAGCAGTTCTTC.

V gene TRBV27 combines with J gene TRBJ2-3; the D is unclear. Trimming pared 5 bases from V and 0 bases from J, leaving 6 bases between. This CDR3 is built from 13 residues. In germline, CDR1 is MNHEY, CDR2 SMNVEV (reference sequence). The CDR3 DNA sequence: TGTGCCAGCAGTCCATATAGCACAGATACGCAGTATTTT. It specifies CASSPYSTDTQYF.

The chain couples TRBV18 to TRBJ2-7; TRBD1 is a possible D gene (6 bases). CDR3 length equals 15 residues. CDR1 KGHSH and CDR2 LQKENI come from the germline V gene. V shed 3 bases and J shed 5 bases, with 17 bases lying between them. The CDR3 region is CASSPLARGADEQYF. The CDR3 nucleotides read TGTGCCAGCTCACCTCTAGCCAGGGGAGCAGACGAGCAGTACTTC.

V and J are TRBV27 and TRBJ1-1; D might be TRBD1 (5 bases). CDR3 length: 16 residues. V was shortened by 2 bases and J by 5 bases, with 18 bases between the two germline ends. Looked up from germline, CDR1 is MNHEY and CDR2 is SMNVEV (reference sequence). The CDR3 DNA sequence: TGTGCCAGCAGTTTAGGGGTAAGGGTGAGGGGAACTGAAGCTTTCTTT. This codes for CASSLGVRVRGTEAFF.

The gene calls are TRBV16 and TRBJ1-3; tentative D call: TRBD1 (5 bases). Per the germline V gene, CDR1 is KGHSY and CDR2 is FQNENV. This CDR3 comprises 16 residues. Trimming left V 5 bases short and J 2 bases short, with 16 bases between. The CDR3 region has the DNA TGTGCCAGCAGCTCCCACGTAGGGGCAACTGGAAACACCATATATTTT. It translates to CASSSHVGATGNTIYF.

The rearrangement joins TRBV7-8 to TRBJ2-1; TRBD2 aligns across 13 bases. CDR3 size: 17 residues. CDR1 is SGHVS and CDR2 is FQNEAQ in the germline V gene. V shed 3 bases, J shed 0 bases, and the junction held 2 bases outside the gene matches. CDR3 DNA: TGTGCCAGCAGCTTTCGGACTAGCGGGAGCTCCTACAATGAGCAGTTCTTC. Residues: CASSFRTSGSSYNEQFF.

This chain links TRBV5-1 with TRBJ1-6, with 10 positions matching TRBD1. In germline, CDR1 is SGHRS, CDR2 YFSETQ. The length of the CDR3 is 16 residues. J was trimmed by 2 bases and V by 2 bases; bases with no gene match: 1. The CDR3: CASSLGTGAYNSPLHF. CDR3 DNA: TGCGCCAGCAGCTTAGGGACAGGGGCCTATAATTCACCCCTCCACTTT.

The rearrangement uses TRBV14 and TRBJ2-6; D gene uncertain. CDR1 is SGHDN, CDR2 FVKESK, per germline. The CDR3 length is 18 residues. The V end was cut by 4 bases, the J end by 0 bases, with 16 bases between. The CDR3 reads CASSRPLALLSGANVLTF. CDR3 bases: TGTGCCAGCAGCCGCCCTCTGGCGCTCCTCTCTGGGGCCAACGTCCTGACTTTC.

CDR3 nucleotide sequence: TGTGCCAGCACCTCGGGGACGTTGTTTAATGAGCAGTTCTTC. Its protein is CASTSGTLFNEQFF. The rearrangement joins TRBV27 to TRBJ2-1; D is perhaps TRBD1 or TRBD2 (5 bases each). Trimming removed 7 bases from V and 7 bases from J, with 17 bases in between. The CDR3 has 14 amino acids. In germline, CDR1 is MNHEY, CDR2 SMNVEV (reference sequence).

This rearrangement joins TRBV6-5 to TRBJ2-7, with a weak D call TRBD2 (5 bases). Trimming removed 0 bases from V and 3 bases from J, with 12 bases in between. CDR3 size: 15 residues. Germline values: CDR1 MNHEY, CDR2 SVGAGI. The CDR3 nucleotides are TGTGCCAGCAGTTACTCGTGGGAAGAGGGCTACGAGCAGTACTTC. Encoded protein: CASSYSWEEGYEQYF.

This chain connects TRBV7-9 to TRBJ1-2, with 7 bases fitting TRBD1. The length of the CDR3 is 13 residues. V was pared by 1 base and J by 5 bases, with 1 base of the junction left unmatched. CDR1 and CDR2 (germline): SEHNR, FQNEAQ (reference sequence). The CDR3 DNA follows: TGTGCCAGCAGCTTAGGACAGGGTTATGGCTACACCTTC. As protein: CASSLGQGYGYTF.

This clone was counted a single time. In nucleotides, the CDR3 is TGCGCCAGCAGTCGGGCGGGAAGCAATGAGCAGTTCTTC. Translating it yields CASSRAGSNEQFF. The chain combines TRBV10-1 with TRBJ2-1, with D possibly TRBD2 on 6 matching bases. Per the germline V gene, CDR1 is WNHNN and CDR2 is SYGVQD (reference sequence). The V end lost 5 bases, the J end lost 6 bases, and 11 bases lay between the germline ends. This CDR3 region has 13 residues.

The rearrangement uses TRBV27 and TRBJ1-4; D perhaps matches TRBD1 (6 bases). Trimming removed 5 bases from V and 1 base from J, with 14 bases in between. Germline CDR1 reads MNHEY; CDR2 reads SMNVEV (reference sequence). This CDR3 contains 16 residues. The CDR3 DNA is TGTGCCAGCAGTGTAAGATTAGGGGGAACTAATGAAAAACTGTTTTTT. Amino acids: CASSVRLGGTNEKLFF.